This T cell receptor beta chain was identified during a study of T cell repertoires in cytomegalovirus infection. Study in general: The study used recently identified HLA-C-restricted and well-studied HLA-B-restricted CMV epitopes. Study-wide points: Within the response measured ex vivo, HLA-C-restricted CMV-specific TCR beta clonotypes were dominant.

Points on this clonotype: Its antigen remains unknown.

TCRdb ran MiXCR on the reads and lists one entry per CDR3 protein. Found here are approximately 500,000 distinct CDR3 sequences, 30% to 40% of them singletons; the top ten hold roughly 17%. Germline V lookup: CDR1 SGHTA, CDR2 FQGNSA. Trimming stripped 4 bases from V and 4 bases from J, with 13 bases between. CDR3 length: 14 amino acids. The clonotype comes from a human donor in good health (CMV status not recorded). Some clones in this sample may be carry-over from other donors' samples. The sample in question was cultured PBMCs, obtained from culture after CMV antigen stimulation. The V and J genes are TRBV7-2 and TRBJ2-5; D is ambiguous. The CDR3: CASSSSSPGETQYF. The CDR3 DNA is TGTGCCAGCAGCTCGAGTTCTCCAGGAGAGACCCAGTACTTC.